This T cell receptor beta chain was obtained from a study of cytomegalovirus exposure and HLA in healthy donors. Broader study findings: Some TCR beta chains (164 of them) were listed as cytomegalovirus-associated.

This CDR3 is built from 11 residues. CDR1 and CDR2 (germline): MNHEY, SVGAGI. Points on this clone: Antigen: not known.

This PCR relied on a set of 60 Vbeta primers and 13 Jbeta primers. Sequencing used immunoSEQ multiplex PCR; TCRdb keeps in-frame clones, though not all of them. The sample contains 100,000 to 150,000 clones, 65% to 75% of which appear only once. The sample comprised PBMCs. V usage is TRBV6-5 and J usage is TRBJ2-5; D unresolved. The J call may be in error: the DNA end matches TRBJ2-7 better. This sequence was found in a woman in her fifties or sixties in good health and CMV-seropositive. The CDR3: CASSSRYEQYF. Here the CDR3 DNA reads TGTGCCAGCAGTTCCCGATACGAGCAGTACTTC.